The T cell receptor beta chain under discussion was sequenced for a study of T cell responses to AZD1222 COVID-19 vaccine (dated by TCRdb to 2020 to 2022). About the investigation overall: A total of over 230 trial participants underwent TCR sequencing, of whom roughly 210 had received two doses of AZD1222 and approximately 26 had received two doses of the MenACWY control vaccine. Enrollment into the trials was organized by age into subgroups of 18-55, 56-69 and 70-plus years, and those subgroups contained roughly 150, 30 and 60 TCR-sequenced participants, respectively.

In this sample, this clone turned up a few times. Its specific antigen is unknown. No much larger clone exists at a distance of one base, and base qualities are not known. The sample's time point label, decoded: about 28 days (+/-7) after the second vaccine dose. AZD1222 recipients with second doses at about 4 weeks or about 12 weeks were pooled, because spike-specific TCR depth and breadth did not differ between schedules. Vaccinee samples came from UK trials COV001 and COV002, including a single-blind randomized controlled phase 2/3 trial of AZD1222 (ChAdOx1 nCoV-19) in healthy adults. For TCRbeta chain sequencing, PBMC samples were collected from trial participants at day 0 and at day 28 after the second dose. The CDR3 regions of human TCRbeta chains were subjected to immunosequencing. Regarding the original processing steps: Repertoire TCRs were matched against a reference library of SARS-CoV-2-specific TCRs generated with the MIRA antigen-specificity platform. Breadth meant the fraction of unique TCRs that were SARS-CoV-2-associated, whereas depth meant the fraction of total T cells that were SARS-CoV-2-associated. Using the MIRA data, each spike-specific TCR was assigned both to the spike region to which the TCR was reactive and to a CD4 or CD8 class. Log10-transformed breadth and depth values were compared by one-way ANOVA with Sidak's multiple comparisons tests. Sourced from immuneACCESS, this table was stored by TCRdb with only in-frame sequences that have V and J called. A share of the clones is absent; for the studies checked, an unresolved V gene accounts for under half, and the remainder has no known explanation. Clonal size and the V and J genes are those of that table, whereas D and trimming came from the DNA. The sample table records around 170,000 clones; around 88% of these occur just once. Of the sample, roughly 10% is held by the ten largest clones.

Study-level results and caveats: The 56-69-year group was small, and its depth increase did not reach significance, likely because of low power. No day 14 peak-response samples were available, so repertoires were characterized only after the peak T cell response. After two AZD1222 doses, both the breadth and the depth of spike-specific TCRs were significantly higher than at day 0 and than in MenACWY recipients. Nearly half of unique spike-specific TCRs reportedly recognized epitopes outside regions mutated in the B.1.351 and B.1.1.7 variants. Participants were mostly white British, with more females than males. The authors suggested clonal diversity may have been underestimated. Conclusions about previously exposed vaccinees are limited because only five to seven AZD1222 recipients were SARS-CoV-2 seropositive at baseline. CD4 TCRs associated with the vaccine covered the entire spike protein, and the dominant responses were in regions 160-218 and 743-854.

Spanning cysteine to phenylalanine, the CDR3 consists of 14 amino acids. The sequence is cut down to CDR3 DNA, 42 bases in frame from base 1. Trimming at the junction amounts to 2 bases on V and 3 bases on J, and the germline ends lie 10 bases apart. The CDR1 and CDR2 encoded by the germline V gene (reference sequence) are LGHDT and YNNKEL. Material: peripheral blood, obtained 28 days after the second AZD1222 dose. The TCR comes from an adult who received the AZD1222 COVID-19 vaccine. The sequence is built from TRBV3-1 (or the pseudogene TRBV3-2) and TRBJ1-1, and possibly TRBD1, on 5 matching bases. The CDR3 sequence is CASSQIWGDTEAFF. The DNA sequence is as follows: TGTGCCAGCAGCCAAATTTGGGGGGACACTGAAGCTTTCTTT.